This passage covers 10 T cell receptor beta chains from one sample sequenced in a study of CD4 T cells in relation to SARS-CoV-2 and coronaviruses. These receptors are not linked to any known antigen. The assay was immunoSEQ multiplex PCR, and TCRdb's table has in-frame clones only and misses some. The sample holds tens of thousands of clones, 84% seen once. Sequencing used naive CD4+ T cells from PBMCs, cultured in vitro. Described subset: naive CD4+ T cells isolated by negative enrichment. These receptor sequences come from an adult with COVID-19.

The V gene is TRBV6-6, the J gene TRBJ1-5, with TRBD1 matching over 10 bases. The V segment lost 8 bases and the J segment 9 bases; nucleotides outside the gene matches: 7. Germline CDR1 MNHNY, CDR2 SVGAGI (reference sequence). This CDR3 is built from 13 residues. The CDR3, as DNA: TGTGCCAGCGTTCGGGACAGGGGATCGCCCCAGCATTTT. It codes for CASVRDRGSPQHF.

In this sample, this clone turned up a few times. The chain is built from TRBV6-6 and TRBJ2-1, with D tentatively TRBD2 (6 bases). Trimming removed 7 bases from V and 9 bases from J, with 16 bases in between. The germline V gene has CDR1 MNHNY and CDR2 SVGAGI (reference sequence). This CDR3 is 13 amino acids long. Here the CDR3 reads CASMGEFGGEQFF. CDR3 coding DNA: TGTGCCAGCATGGGGGAGTTCGGGGGTGAGCAGTTCTTC.

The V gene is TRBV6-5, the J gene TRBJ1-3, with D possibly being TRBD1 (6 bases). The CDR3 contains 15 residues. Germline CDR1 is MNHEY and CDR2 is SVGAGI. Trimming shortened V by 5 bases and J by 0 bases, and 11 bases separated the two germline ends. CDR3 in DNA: TGTGCCAGCAGTCCTACAGGGAGCTCTGGAAACACCATATATTTT. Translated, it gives CASSPTGSSGNTIYF.

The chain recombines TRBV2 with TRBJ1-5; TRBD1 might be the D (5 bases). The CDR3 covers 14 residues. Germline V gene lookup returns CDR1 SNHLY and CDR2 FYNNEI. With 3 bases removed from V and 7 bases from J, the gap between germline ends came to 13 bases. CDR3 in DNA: TGTGCCAGCAGTGACTGGGGGATCAGGCAGCCCCAGCATTTT. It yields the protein CASSDWGIRQPQHF.

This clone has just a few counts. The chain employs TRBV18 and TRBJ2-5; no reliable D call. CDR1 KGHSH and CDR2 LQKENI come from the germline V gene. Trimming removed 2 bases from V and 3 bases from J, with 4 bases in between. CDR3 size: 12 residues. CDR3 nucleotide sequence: TGTGCCAGCTCACCAGGGAAAGAGACCCAGTACTTC. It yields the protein CASSPGKETQYF.

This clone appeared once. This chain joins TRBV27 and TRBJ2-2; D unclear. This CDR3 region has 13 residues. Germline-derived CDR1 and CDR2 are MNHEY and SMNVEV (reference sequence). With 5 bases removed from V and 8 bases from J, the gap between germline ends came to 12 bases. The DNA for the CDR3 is TGTGCCAGCAGTCCTAACGGACGTGGGGAGCTGTTTTTT. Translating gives CASSPNGRGELFF.

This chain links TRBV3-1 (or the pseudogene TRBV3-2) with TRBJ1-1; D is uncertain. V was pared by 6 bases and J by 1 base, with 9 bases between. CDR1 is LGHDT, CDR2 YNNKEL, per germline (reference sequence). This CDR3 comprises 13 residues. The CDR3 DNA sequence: TGTGCCAGCAGGAGGACGGGGAACACTGAAGCTTTCTTT. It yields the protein CASRRTGNTEAFF.

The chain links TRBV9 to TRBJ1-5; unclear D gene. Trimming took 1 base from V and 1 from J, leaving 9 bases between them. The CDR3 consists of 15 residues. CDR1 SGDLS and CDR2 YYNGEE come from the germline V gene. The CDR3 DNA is TGTGCCAGCAGCGTACCGAACAAGAGCAATCAGCCCCAGCATTTT. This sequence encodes CASSVPNKSNQPQHF.

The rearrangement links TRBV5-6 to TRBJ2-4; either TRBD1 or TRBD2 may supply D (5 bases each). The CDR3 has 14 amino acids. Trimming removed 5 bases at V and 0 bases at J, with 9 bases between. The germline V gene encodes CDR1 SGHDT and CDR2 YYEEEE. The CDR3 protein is CASSGTVAKNIQYF. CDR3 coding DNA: TGTGCCAGCAGTGGGACGGTAGCCAAAAACATTCAGTACTTC.

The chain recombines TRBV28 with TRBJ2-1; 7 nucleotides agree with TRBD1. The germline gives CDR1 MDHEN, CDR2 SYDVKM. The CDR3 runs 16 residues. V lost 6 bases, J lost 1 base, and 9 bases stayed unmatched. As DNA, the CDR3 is TGTGCCAGCAGCCTATACGGACAGGTTTCCTACAATGAGCAGTTCTTC. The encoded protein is CASSLYGQVSYNEQFF.